These T cell receptor beta chains were read from a single sample in a study of control samples from healthy donors and cancer patients. Data came from immunoSEQ multiplex PCR; TCRdb stores just in-frame clones and leaves some out. The sample contains under 450,000 clones, approximately 90% of which appear only once. The sequenced material came from PBMCs. Every receptor here comes from a man aged 35 to 55 with head and neck cancer. Both conserved end residues are trimmed from each CDR3. D genes are given only for firm matches. Clone size appears in some rows only: once, few, many, or a class for an expanded clone.

.	TRBV7-2	TRBJ2-7	.	ASSLVGGESYEQY
.	TRBV6-6	TRBJ2-3	.	ASSWGSTDTQY
.	TRBV9	TRBJ2-1	TRBD2	ASSAGTSFYNEQF
few	TRBV19	TRBJ1-6	.	ASSSRDSYNSPLH
.	TRBV10-3	TRBJ2-7	.	AISEGSSYEQY
once	TRBV7-3	TRBJ2-3	.	ASSLGTDTQY
.	TRBV7-9	TRBJ2-1	.	ASSPETGSRINEQF
.	TRBV28	TRBJ2-5	.	ASSLDSPQETQY
.	TRBV30	TRBJ1-1	.	AWSQSTEAF
.	TRBV7-7	TRBJ2-5	TRBD2	ASSLALGTSGRRETQY
.	TRBV30	TRBJ2-5	TRBD2	AWTRSAGGETQY
.	TRBV7-9	TRBJ1-2	.	ASSPRGLGASYGYT
few	TRBV27	TRBJ1-1	.	ASSPWLNTEAF
few	TRBV10-3	TRBJ1-1	TRBD1	AIKGGADTEAF
.	TRBV11-3	TRBJ2-1	.	ASSLGSTRSYNEQF
once	TRBV28	TRBJ1-1	.	ASSLYQLGANTEAF
.	TRBV7-2	TRBJ1-1	TRBD1	ASSLRDRNTEAF
.	TRBV9	TRBJ2-3	.	ASSPDYKDTQY
.	TRBV28	TRBJ2-5	.	ASRHLELGDYQETQY
.	TRBV28	TRBJ2-5	TRBD1	ASSFFRGLQETQY
.	TRBV7-9	TRBJ2-5	TRBD1	ASSPGTVQETQY
.	TRBV6-6	TRBJ2-7	.	ASSTLSYEQY
.	TRBV7-3	TRBJ2-3	.	ASSLTRGSGEY
.	TRBV14	TRBJ2-1	TRBD2	ASSPTIGLAREKNEQF
.	TRBV19	TRBJ1-1	TRBD1	ATRTGHTEAF
.	TRBV19	TRBJ1-2	.	ASSIEAGDGYT
.	TRBV5-1	TRBJ1-3	TRBD1	ASSPAGTGVYTIY
.	TRBV28	TRBJ1-3	.	ASSFLHPGNTIY
.	TRBV27	TRBJ1-1	.	ASSPLLGPENTEAF
.	TRBV6-5	TRBJ1-1	.	AIKVQPNTEAF
.	TRBV30	TRBJ2-3	TRBD2	AWRGLASSDTQY
.	TRBV7-8	TRBJ1-6	.	ASSSEGLQGSPLH
.	TRBV12-3/TRBV12-4	TRBJ1-2	.	ASSLDGNYGYT
.	TRBV19	TRBJ2-7	.	ATTEGQKSSYEQY
few	TRBV11-2	TRBJ2-7	TRBD2	ASSFSTSGGYEQY
.	TRBV19	TRBJ2-3	.	ASSMGTDTQY
.	TRBV6-1	TRBJ1-3	.	ASSEGGGNTIY
.	TRBV13	TRBJ1-2	TRBD1	ASSLSEGALGYT
.	TRBV28	TRBJ1-3	.	ASSVVGGADSGNTIY
few	TRBV3-1/TRBV3-2	TRBJ1-1	.	ASRLRGLLLDEAF